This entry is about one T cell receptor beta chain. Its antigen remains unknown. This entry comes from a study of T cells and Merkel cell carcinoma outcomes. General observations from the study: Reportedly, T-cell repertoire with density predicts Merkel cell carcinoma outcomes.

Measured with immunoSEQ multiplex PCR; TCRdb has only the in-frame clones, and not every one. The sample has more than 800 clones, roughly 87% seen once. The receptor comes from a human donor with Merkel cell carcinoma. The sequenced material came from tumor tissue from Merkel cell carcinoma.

Here the CDR3 DNA reads TGTGCCTGGACGGGAGGGGCATATCAGCCCCAGCATTTT. Translated: CAWTGGAYQPQHF. The rearrangement joins TRBV30 to TRBJ1-5, with D maybe TRBD1 (5 bases). The CDR3 has 13 residues. CDR1 is GTSNPN, CDR2 SVGIG, per germline (reference sequence). Trimming stripped 4 bases from V and 5 bases from J, with 12 bases between.